The T cell receptor (beta chain) described here comes from a study of T cells in Graves' hyperthyroidism and ophthalmopathy (dated by TCRdb to between 2018 and 2021). A note on the overall study: Peripheral blood samples were taken at the time of initial diagnosis, prior to any treatment. The paper reports TCR Vbeta CDR3 sequencing of roughly 140 peripheral blood samples: approximately 41 ophthalmopathy, fewer than 80 hyperthyroidism and around 17 progressor patients. Prospective prediction of ophthalmopathy was tested in an independent validation cohort of 18 to 20 hyperthyroidism patients and roughly 16 patients who later progressed to ophthalmopathy. For training and testing, the 100 or so patients in the discovery cohort were randomly divided in a 7:3 ratio. Following sampling, methimazole starting at 30 mg daily was given to hyperthyroidism patients, and high-dose intravenous methylprednisolone was given to ophthalmopathy patients. To identify TCR V-J signatures that set the groups apart, the researchers used a discovery cohort of more than 95 patients, made up of 43 with Graves' ophthalmopathy and about 60 with stable Graves' hyperthyroidism. Thyroid tissue and blood T-cell repertoires from six Graves' hyperthyroidism patients were also compared in the study.

At least ten counts were recorded for this clonotype. It lacks a known antigen. No quality values exist for individual bases; no much larger clone is one base distant. The TCR beta CDR3 regions were amplified from RNA transcripts. The first round of RT-PCR for the TCR CDR3 was performed with the HTBI primer set and the Qiagen OneStep RT-PCR kit. The libraries were constructed in a second round of multiplex PCR and then size-selected and purified. Libraries were sequenced paired-end with 100 bp reads on an Illumina HiSeq2000. As for the original processing: SOAPnuke was used to process the raw data, with reads discarded if the reads contained adapters or uncalled bases, had a mean Phred below 15, or lacked an exact constant-primer or identifier match. High-quality paired reads were merged with COPE v1.2.5, and unique nucleotide sequences were defined as clonotypes. Clonotypes were aligned to IMGT TRBV, TRBD and TRBJ reference segments using MiTCR v1.1. Analysis was restricted to V-J combinations with a frequency above 0.0001, which covered 99.2% of repertoires. The TCS score was defined as the ratio of F50 (clonal expansion) to E x V (chaos), calculated using BLOSUM62-based TCRdist between CDR3 peptides within each V-J. Welch's t-statistics and random forest reduced around 550 V-J features to 13, which were used in a naive Bayes classifier (R e1071). TCRdb reprocessed the public reads (quality trimming at Q25 with fastp, clone calling with MiXCR) and kept in-frame beta chains. Here each entry gathers all rows of one CDR3 protein and keeps the most common genes and DNA. The V and J calls were determined by TCRdb, not by the authors. The sample profile shows 300,000 to 350,000 distinct CDR3 sequences; more than 11% of them were found once. 20% to 25% of the sample lies in the top ten.

The CDR3 goes from the cysteine to the phenylalanine over 16 residues. Kept here is only the CDR3 DNA, which spans 48 bases and is read in frame from base 1. V trim: 8 bases; J trim: 2 bases; unmatched bases: 10. CDR1 and CDR2, per the germline V gene, are KGHDR and SFDVKD. Graves' hyperthyroidism was defined as stable when no progression to ophthalmopathy occurred over 18 months of follow-up. Hyperthyroidism patients were aged 18 to 65 years and newly diagnosed, with disease duration of less than 2 months. Patients with uncontrolled infections, other autoimmune diseases, pregnancy or lactation were excluded. Diagnoses were established on the basis of clinical symptoms, serum thyroxine and TRAb, thyroid ultrasound, and orbital computed tomography. PBMCs were isolated from about 9.1 ml of fresh peripheral blood by Ficoll-Paque density gradient centrifugation. Total RNA was extracted using Trizol reagent, and RNA quality was assessed on an Agilent 2100 Bioanalyzer.

Overall study results and their limits: In validation, the model predicted progression to ophthalmopathy a median of 6.5 months before onset, with approximately 70% sensitivity and more than 72% specificity. In cross-validation, a model built on a 13 V-J signature told ophthalmopathy apart from stable hyperthyroidism with approximately 90% sensitivity and roughly 81% specificity, and in testing the same model reached 80%/75%. No statistical method was used to set the sample size in advance, and investigators knew the group allocation. Most expanded thyroid clonotypes (frequency above 0.001) were also detected in blood, a finding suggesting that blood repertoires may reflect thyroid immune responses.

The material sequenced was blood. The receptor was isolated from a woman under 40 with Graves' hyperthyroidism. The chain couples TRBV24-1 to TRBJ2-2; 7 junctional bases match TRBD2. In nucleotides, the sequence is TGTGCCACCAAAATGGGGGGGACGGATAACACCGGGGAGCTGTTTTTT. It is translated as CATKMGGTDNTGELFF.